A selection of T cell receptor beta chains follows, all from one sample in a study of blood T cell repertoires in COVID-19. TCRdb's table, derived via immunoSEQ multiplex PCR, lists solely in-frame clones and lacks some. Seen here are some 160,000 clones, around 75% observed once, and the top ten hold more than 11%. The sample was peripheral blood. These receptors were obtained from a woman older than 75 with acute or convalescent COVID-19. Each CDR3 is given with its conserved first and last residue. The order of the fields is clone size, D gene, V gene, J gene, CDR3 DNA, CDR3 protein. A D gene is named only where the DNA matches it firmly. The listing skips clone size in some rows; elsewhere it reads once, few, many or a size class.

clone size: NA; D gene: NA; V gene: TRBV5-1; J gene: TRBJ1-2; CDR3 DNA: TGCGCCAGCAGCTTGGTAGGAGGTCTGGCCTCCTATGGCTACACCTTC; CDR3 protein: CASSLVGGLASYGYTF
clone size: NA; D gene: NA; V gene: TRBV9; J gene: TRBJ1-3; CDR3 DNA: TGTGCCAGCAGCCCCACGGGCTCTGGAAACACCATATATTTT; CDR3 protein: CASSPTGSGNTIYF
clone size: NA; D gene: TRBD1; V gene: TRBV6-1; J gene: TRBJ1-5; CDR3 DNA: TGTGCCAGCAGCCGGACAGGGGTCAATCAGCCCCAGCATTTT; CDR3 protein: CASSRTGVNQPQHF
clone size: NA; D gene: NA; V gene: TRBV29-1; J gene: TRBJ1-4; CDR3 DNA: TGCAGCGTCGACATACAGGGATTGGGGGAAAAACTGTTTTTT; CDR3 protein: CSVDIQGLGEKLFF
clone size: NA; D gene: TRBD1; V gene: TRBV5-1; J gene: TRBJ1-2; CDR3 DNA: TGCGCCAGCAGCGCAGACAGGGCCAACTATGGCTACACCTTC; CDR3 protein: CASSADRANYGYTF
clone size: NA; D gene: TRBD1; V gene: TRBV4-1; J gene: TRBJ1-2; CDR3 DNA: TGCGCCAGCAGCCAAGTGGGACAGCTTCTGAACTATGGCTACACCTTC; CDR3 protein: CASSQVGQLLNYGYTF
clone size: NA; D gene: TRBD1; V gene: TRBV18; J gene: TRBJ1-2; CDR3 DNA: TGTGCCAGCTCACCACGACAGGGGGAATACTATGGCTACACCTTC; CDR3 protein: CASSPRQGEYYGYTF
clone size: few; D gene: NA; V gene: TRBV9; J gene: TRBJ2-7; CDR3 DNA: TGTGCCAGCAGCGCCCGCATAGCTTCCACCTACGAGCAGTACTTC; CDR3 protein: CASSARIASTYEQYF
clone size: NA; D gene: NA; V gene: TRBV3-1/TRBV3-2; J gene: TRBJ1-2; CDR3 DNA: TGTGCCAGCAGCCAGTCAGTGGAGGAGCGGACCTTC; CDR3 protein: CASSQSVEERTF
clone size: NA; D gene: NA; V gene: TRBV18; J gene: TRBJ2-3; CDR3 DNA: TGTGCCAGCTCCATTGCGTTCAGGGGAGATACGCAGTATTTT; CDR3 protein: CASSIAFRGDTQYF
clone size: NA; D gene: NA; V gene: TRBV27; J gene: TRBJ2-7; CDR3 DNA: TGTGCCAGCAGTTTCCGGGTTACTAGGACCTACGAGCAGTACTTC; CDR3 protein: CASSFRVTRTYEQYF
clone size: NA; D gene: TRBD2; V gene: TRBV6-2/TRBV6-3; J gene: TRBJ2-5; CDR3 DNA: TGTGCCAGCAGCCCGCCAGCGGGGCAAGAGACCCAGTACTTC; CDR3 protein: CASSPPAGQETQYF
clone size: NA; D gene: NA; V gene: TRBV19; J gene: TRBJ1-5; CDR3 DNA: TGTGCCAGTAGTATCGGGGACATGGGGCTTCAGCCCCAGCATTTT; CDR3 protein: CASSIGDMGLQPQHF
clone size: once; D gene: TRBD1; V gene: TRBV14; J gene: TRBJ1-5; CDR3 DNA: TGTGCCAGCAGCCAAGACAGGGGGCGGGTGAGTCAGCCCCAGCATTTT; CDR3 protein: CASSQDRGRVSQPQHF
clone size: NA; D gene: TRBD1; V gene: TRBV28; J gene: TRBJ1-1; CDR3 DNA: TGTGCCAGCAGTTCGGGACAGGGGGCTTGGAGCACTGAAGCTTTCTTT; CDR3 protein: CASSSGQGAWSTEAFF
clone size: NA; D gene: NA; V gene: TRBV18; J gene: TRBJ2-3; CDR3 DNA: TGTGCCAGCTCACCACCGGGGCGGACAGATACGCAGTATTTT; CDR3 protein: CASSPPGRTDTQYF
clone size: once; D gene: TRBD1; V gene: TRBV4-1; J gene: TRBJ1-6; CDR3 DNA: TGCGCCAGCAGCCAGCCGGGACAGTATAATTCACCCCTCCACTTT; CDR3 protein: CASSQPGQYNSPLHF
clone size: NA; D gene: TRBD2; V gene: TRBV5-5; J gene: TRBJ2-7; CDR3 DNA: TGTGCCAGCAGCCTCGGGGGGCGGGAGGCGTACTTC; CDR3 protein: CASSLGGREAYF
clone size: NA; D gene: NA; V gene: TRBV6-4; J gene: TRBJ1-5; CDR3 DNA: TGTGCCAGCAGTCCTGATCCCTATAGCAATCAGCCCCAGCATTTT; CDR3 protein: CASSPDPYSNQPQHF
clone size: NA; D gene: TRBD1; V gene: TRBV29-1; J gene: TRBJ1-5; CDR3 DNA: TGCAGCGTTGAAGTCCAAGGGGGCCAGCCCCAGCATTTT; CDR3 protein: CSVEVQGGQPQHF
clone size: NA; D gene: NA; V gene: TRBV7-9; J gene: TRBJ1-6; CDR3 DNA: TGTGCCAGCAGCTTGGGAGCCCCCTATAATTCACCCCTCCACTTT; CDR3 protein: CASSLGAPYNSPLHF
clone size: NA; D gene: NA; V gene: TRBV6-5; J gene: TRBJ2-6; CDR3 DNA: TGTGCCAGCAGACCTACAGGGTCTGGGGCCAACGTCCTGACTTTC; CDR3 protein: CASRPTGSGANVLTF
clone size: NA; D gene: TRBD2; V gene: TRBV5-1; J gene: TRBJ2-5; CDR3 DNA: TGCGCCAGCAGCATCGGACTAGGAGTGGTAGAGACCCAGTACTTC; CDR3 protein: CASSIGLGVVETQYF
clone size: NA; D gene: TRBD1; V gene: TRBV7-9; J gene: TRBJ2-7; CDR3 DNA: TGTGCCAGCAGCTCACAAACAGGGGCTTTGTGGTACTTC; CDR3 protein: CASSSQTGALWYF
clone size: once; D gene: NA; V gene: TRBV5-4; J gene: TRBJ2-3; CDR3 DNA: TGTGCCAGCAGCAAGGGACACACGTTCACAGATACGCAGTATTTT; CDR3 protein: CASSKGHTFTDTQYF
clone size: NA; D gene: TRBD2; V gene: TRBV2; J gene: TRBJ2-7; CDR3 DNA: TGTGCCAGCAGTGAACAAGGTCTAGCGGGAGTCGAGCAGTACTTC; CDR3 protein: CASSEQGLAGVEQYF
clone size: NA; D gene: NA; V gene: TRBV11-2; J gene: TRBJ2-5; CDR3 DNA: TGTGCCAGCACCACAGGGGAGACCCAGTACTTC; CDR3 protein: CASTTGETQYF
clone size: few; D gene: NA; V gene: TRBV28; J gene: TRBJ1-2; CDR3 DNA: TGTGCCAGCAGGCCGCAGGGCCGGGGCTACACCTTC; CDR3 protein: CASRPQGRGYTF
clone size: NA; D gene: NA; V gene: TRBV30; J gene: TRBJ1-2; CDR3 DNA: TGTGCCTGGAGGGCTTTTGGTAGGGGGGGCTGGGGCTACACCTTC; CDR3 protein: CAWRAFGRGGWGYTF
clone size: NA; D gene: NA; V gene: TRBV7-9; J gene: TRBJ2-6; CDR3 DNA: TGTGCCAGCAGCGGCGGGACAGCTCTAAACTCTGGGGCCAACGTCCTGACTTTC; CDR3 protein: CASSGGTALNSGANVLTF
clone size: NA; D gene: NA; V gene: TRBV11-2; J gene: TRBJ2-3; CDR3 DNA: TGTGCCAGCAGCTTCAACAGGGCGGTGACAGATACGCAGTATTTT; CDR3 protein: CASSFNRAVTDTQYF
clone size: NA; D gene: TRBD1; V gene: TRBV5-1; J gene: TRBJ1-2; CDR3 DNA: TGCGCCAGCAGTAGAACCGGGACAGGGAATTTGGGCTACACCTTC; CDR3 protein: CASSRTGTGNLGYTF
clone size: NA; D gene: NA; V gene: TRBV5-1; J gene: TRBJ1-2; CDR3 DNA: TGCGCCAGCTCCCTGGCTGACTATGGCTACACCTTC; CDR3 protein: CASSLADYGYTF
clone size: NA; D gene: NA; V gene: TRBV5-1; J gene: TRBJ2-1; CDR3 DNA: TGCGCCAGCAGCTTGGATAGTTACAATGAGCAGTTCTTC; CDR3 protein: CASSLDSYNEQFF
clone size: NA; D gene: NA; V gene: TRBV7-9; J gene: TRBJ2-1; CDR3 DNA: TGTGCCAGCAGCTTAGGAGGGAGTCTCTACAATGAGCAGTTCTTC; CDR3 protein: CASSLGGSLYNEQFF